These 21 T cell receptor beta chains were all obtained from the same sample, sequenced in a study of T cells expressing NK-cell markers. TCRdb reprocessed the 5' RACE reads; each CDR3 protein has one entry and no DNA is given. In total, the table holds about 460,000 distinct CDR3 sequences. The sequenced material came from blood T cells: a sorted CD56 or NKG2C T cell subset, CD4+ or CD8+ T cells, or bulk PBMC T cells (not recorded which). The source of these receptors is a woman in her forties or fifties in good health.

This chain connects TRBV5-1 to TRBJ2-2; TCRdb outputs TRBD1, but without DNA this stays unchecked. In germline, CDR1 is SGHRS, CDR2 YFSETQ. This CDR3 contains 13 residues. CDR3 protein: CASDRGNAGELFF.

The chain couples TRBV7-9 to TRBJ1-4. This CDR3 contains 15 residues. Germline V CDR1 and CDR2: SEHNR, FQNEAQ (reference sequence). This CDR3 is CASSPHSATNEKLFF.

V gene TRBV20-1 combines with J gene TRBJ2-1; TCRdb proposes TRBD2, but this gene call is untestable without DNA. The CDR3 loop spans 15 amino acids. The germline CDR1 and CDR2 sequences are DFQATT and SNEGSKA (reference sequence). The CDR3 is CSAKVGRAVNNEQFF.

This chain links TRBV5-1 with TRBJ2-3; the TCRdb call, TRBD1, lacks DNA for checking. The CDR3 runs 15 residues. Germline V CDR1 and CDR2: SGHRS, YFSETQ. The CDR3 here is CASFRDSPSTDTQYF.

The chain uses TRBV4-1 and TRBJ1-1. Germline-derived CDR1 and CDR2 are MGHRA and YSYEKL. The CDR3 extends over 16 amino acids. This CDR3 reads CASSQVATASNTEAFF.

The chain employs TRBV3-1 and TRBJ2-1. The length of the CDR3 is 21 residues. The germline gives CDR1 LGHDT, CDR2 YNNKEL (reference sequence). The CDR3 spells CASSQGRRFVGHANSYNEQFF.

The V and J genes are TRBV9 and TRBJ1-2; TCRdb reports TRBD1, a call that lacks DNA to check it against. Germline V gene sequence: CDR1 SGDLS, CDR2 YYNGEE. The CDR3 is made up of 15 amino acids. The CDR3 region is CASSAALTQGNGYTF.

The chain links TRBV2 to TRBJ1-1; TCRdb gives TRBD1 as the D gene, but with no DNA this cannot be confirmed. In germline, CDR1 is SNHLY, CDR2 FYNNEI. The CDR3 has 13 residues. CDR3 protein: CASRGEIGTEAFF.

J is TRBJ2-5 and V is TRBV12-3 or TRBV12-4; absent DNA, TCRdb's TRBD2 call cannot be checked. CDR3 length: 12 residues. CDR3 protein: CASQTGGGLQYF.

This chain joins TRBV20-1 and TRBJ1-1; without DNA, the TCRdb call of TRBD1 cannot be checked. Germline-derived CDR1 and CDR2 are DFQATT and SNEGSKA (reference sequence). CDR3 length: 15 amino acids. This CDR3 is CSARPWTGRRSEAFF.

The J gene is TRBJ2-1, the V gene TRBV25-1; TCRdb outputs TRBD2, but without DNA this stays unchecked. This CDR3 is built from 16 residues. Germline V lookup: CDR1 MGHDK, CDR2 SYGVNS. The CDR3 is CASSFGLAGVAHEQFF.

J is TRBJ1-6 and V is TRBV3-1; there is no DNA to check the TCRdb D call of TRBD1. The CDR3 length is 14 residues. The V gene's germline CDR1 is LGHDT and CDR2 YNNKEL (reference sequence). The CDR3 sequence: CASTFTGVNSPLHF.

The V call is TRBV3-1, the J call TRBJ1-2; with no DNA, the TCRdb D assignment of TRBD1 cannot be verified. The CDR3 extends over 11 amino acids. Germline CDR1 and CDR2: LGHDT and YNNKEL (reference sequence). CDR3 sequence: CASSLDRDNTF.

V gene TRBV2 combines with J gene TRBJ2-2; absent DNA, TCRdb's TRBD2 call cannot be checked. Looked up from germline, CDR1 is SNHLY and CDR2 is FYNNEI. The length of the CDR3 is 13 residues. The chain's CDR3 is CASTTSGTGELFF.

V is TRBV6-5 and J is TRBJ2-7; lacking DNA, the TRBD2 call made by TCRdb goes unchecked. Germline V gene lookup returns CDR1 MNHEY and CDR2 SVGAGI. CDR3 length equals 13 residues. The CDR3 loop is CASTSRAPYEQYF.

The gene calls are TRBV7-9 and TRBJ2-2; TCRdb indicates TRBD2, and absent DNA this call remains unverified. The germline V gene encodes CDR1 SEHNR and CDR2 FQNEAQ (reference sequence). The CDR3 is made up of 15 amino acids. The CDR3 sequence is CASSRGGTNTGELFF.

The chain is built from TRBV7-3 and TRBJ2-3; TCRdb selects TRBD2, and the lack of DNA leaves this call unchecked. Germline V gene sequence: CDR1 SGHTA, CDR2 FQGTGA. The CDR3 is 13 amino acids. CDR3 sequence reads: CASSPSDTDTQYF.

The chain links TRBV5-1 to TRBJ2-3; the TCRdb call, TRBD2, lacks DNA for checking. Germline V CDR1 and CDR2: SGHRS, YFSETQ. The CDR3 contains 18 residues. This CDR3 reads CASSLVRTSGRGKDTQYF.

The rearrangement uses TRBV6-2 or TRBV6-3 and TRBJ2-3; TCRdb's D call of TRBD2 is untestable without DNA. From germline, CDR1 is MNHEY and CDR2 SVGEGT. This CDR3 region has 17 residues. Here the CDR3 reads CASTPRGLAGFTDTQYF.

The chain uses TRBV11-2 and TRBJ1-2; there is no DNA to check the TCRdb D call of TRBD1. Looked up from germline, CDR1 is SGHAT and CDR2 is FQNNGV. The CDR3 extends over 13 amino acids. The CDR3 protein is CASRMGGEYGYTF.

V is TRBV11-2 and J is TRBJ2-1; the TCRdb D gene call, TRBD1, has no DNA to confirm it. The CDR3 spans 15 residues. The germline V gene encodes CDR1 SGHAT and CDR2 FQNNGV. The CDR3 reads CASSLDRRQAFGQFF.